The present entry profiles one TCR beta chain with its context. The target antigen is unknown. This entry comes from a study of shared clonotypes between healthy human individuals. Whole-study context: CD4 naive and memory got three plates each, CD8 naive two, CD8 memory one.

An even split of each subset's genomic DNA across several immunoSEQ plates was performed. Profiling relied on immunoSEQ multiplex PCR, and the TCRdb table lists in-frame clones only, not all of them. Altogether roughly 2.2 million clones are present, around 93% being singletons, with the ten largest covering approximately 0.4%. The study's findings and limits: Represented genetic and exposure-history diversity was restricted by having few donors.

The sequenced sample was naive CD4+ T cells from PBMCs. Subset specified: CD45RA+ positively selected. The clonotype comes from a man in his late teens or twenties in good health. Some clones in this sample may be carry-over from other donors' samples.

The CDR3 region is CASSLEPSPDTQYF. CDR3 in DNA: TGCGCCAGCAGCTTGGAGCCTTCCCCGGATACGCAGTATTTT. The V call is TRBV5-1, the J call TRBJ2-3; no clear D. Germline V gene lookup returns CDR1 SGHRS and CDR2 YFSETQ. The CDR3 loop spans 14 amino acids. The V and J ends lost 0 bases and 6 bases respectively, with 11 bases between them.